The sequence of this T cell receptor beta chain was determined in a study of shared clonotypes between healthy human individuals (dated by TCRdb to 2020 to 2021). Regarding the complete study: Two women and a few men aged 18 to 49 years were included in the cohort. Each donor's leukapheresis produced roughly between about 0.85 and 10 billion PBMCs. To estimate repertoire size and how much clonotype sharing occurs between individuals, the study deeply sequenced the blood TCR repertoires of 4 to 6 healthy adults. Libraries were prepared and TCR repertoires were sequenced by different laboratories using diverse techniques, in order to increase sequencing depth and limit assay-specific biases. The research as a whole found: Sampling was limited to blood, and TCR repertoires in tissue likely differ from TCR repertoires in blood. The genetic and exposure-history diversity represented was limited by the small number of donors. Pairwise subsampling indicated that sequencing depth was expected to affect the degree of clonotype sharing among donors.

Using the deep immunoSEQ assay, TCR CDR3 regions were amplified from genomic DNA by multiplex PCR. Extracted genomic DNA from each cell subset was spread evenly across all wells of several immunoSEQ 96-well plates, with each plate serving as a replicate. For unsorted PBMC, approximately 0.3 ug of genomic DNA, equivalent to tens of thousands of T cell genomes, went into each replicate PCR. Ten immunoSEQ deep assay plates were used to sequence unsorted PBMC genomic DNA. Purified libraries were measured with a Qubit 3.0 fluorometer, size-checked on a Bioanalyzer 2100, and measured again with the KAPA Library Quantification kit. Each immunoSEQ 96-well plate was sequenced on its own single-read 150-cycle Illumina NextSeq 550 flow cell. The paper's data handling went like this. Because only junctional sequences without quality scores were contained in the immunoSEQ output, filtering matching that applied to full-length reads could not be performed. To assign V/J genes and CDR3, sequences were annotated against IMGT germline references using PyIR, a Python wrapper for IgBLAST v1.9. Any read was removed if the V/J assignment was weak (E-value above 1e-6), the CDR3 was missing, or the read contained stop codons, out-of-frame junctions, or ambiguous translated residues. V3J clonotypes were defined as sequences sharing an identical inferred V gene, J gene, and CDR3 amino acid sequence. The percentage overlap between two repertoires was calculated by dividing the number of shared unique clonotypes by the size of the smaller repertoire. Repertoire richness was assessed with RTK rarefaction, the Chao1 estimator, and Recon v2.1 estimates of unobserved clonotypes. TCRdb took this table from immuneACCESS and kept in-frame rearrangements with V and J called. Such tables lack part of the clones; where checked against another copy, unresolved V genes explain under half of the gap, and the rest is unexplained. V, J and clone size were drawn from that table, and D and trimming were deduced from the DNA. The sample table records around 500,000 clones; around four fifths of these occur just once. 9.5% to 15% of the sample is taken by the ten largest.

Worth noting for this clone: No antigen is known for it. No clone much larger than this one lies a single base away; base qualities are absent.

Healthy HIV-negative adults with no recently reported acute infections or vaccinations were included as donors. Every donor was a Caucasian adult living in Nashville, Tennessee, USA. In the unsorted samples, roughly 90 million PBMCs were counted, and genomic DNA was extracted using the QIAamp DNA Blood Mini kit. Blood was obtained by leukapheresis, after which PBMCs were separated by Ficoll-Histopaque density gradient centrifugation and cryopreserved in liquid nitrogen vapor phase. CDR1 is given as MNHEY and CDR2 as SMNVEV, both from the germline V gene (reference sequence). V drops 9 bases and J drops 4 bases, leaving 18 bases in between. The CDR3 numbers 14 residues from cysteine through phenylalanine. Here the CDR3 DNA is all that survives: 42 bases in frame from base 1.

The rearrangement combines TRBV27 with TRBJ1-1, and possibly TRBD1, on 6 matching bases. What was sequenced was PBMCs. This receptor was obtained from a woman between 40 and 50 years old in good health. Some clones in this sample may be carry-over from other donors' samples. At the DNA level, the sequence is TGTGCCAGTTCTAGGGGGGGCAGGTCCACTGAAGCTTTCTTT. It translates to CASSRGGRSTEAFF.